Listed here are 30 T cell receptor beta chains from one sample, sequenced in a study of CD8 T cells in Susac syndrome. An amount of RNA that ranged from about 0.45 to 1 ug was reverse transcribed with random hexamers. Each CDR3 protein is one row after TCRdb ran MiXCR on the immunoSEQ multiplex PCR reads. The data show around 300,000 distinct CDR3 sequences, roughly 85% seen once. The sequenced sample was CD8+ T cells from PBMCs. These receptors all stem from a human donor with multiple sclerosis.

This clonotype was counted a few times. The chain uses TRBV12-3 or TRBV12-4 and TRBJ1-1, with TRBD1 matching 8 bases. There are 15 residues in the CDR3. Trimming cost V 4 bases and J 3 bases; bases outside gene matches: 7. CDR3 sequence (DNA): TGTGCCAGCAGTTGGACAGGGCTAGGGGACACTGAAGCTTTCTTT. The encoded protein is CASSWTGLGDTEAFF.

The chain combines TRBV19 with TRBJ1-2; possible D gene TRBD1, 6 bases. The germline V gene encodes CDR1 LNHDA and CDR2 SQIVND (reference sequence). The V end was cut by 2 bases, the J end by 6 bases, with 10 bases between. CDR3 size: 13 residues. CDR3 in amino acids: CASSIYRANGYTF. CDR3 nucleotide sequence: TGTGCCAGTAGTATATACAGGGCGAATGGCTACACCTTC. The full variable domain, its missing parts supplied by reference TRBV19 and TRBJ1-2, is DGGITQSPKYLFRKEGQNVTLSCEQNLNHDAMYWYRQDPGQGLRLIYYSQIVNDFQKGDIAEGYSVSREKKESFPLTVTSAQKNPTAFYLCASSIYRANGYTFGSGTRLTVV.

This rearrangement joins TRBV4-3 to TRBJ1-5; maybe TRBD1 (5 bases). Germline V CDR1 and CDR2: LGHNA, YSLEER. This CDR3 has 17 residues. V was shortened by 1 base and J by 4 bases, with 17 bases between the two germline ends. The CDR3 loop reads CASSQGSGGARNQPQHF. The DNA of the CDR3 is TGCGCCAGCAGCCAAGGTTCAGGCGGGGCGCGTAATCAGCCCCAGCATTTT.

The chain combines TRBV28 with TRBJ2-7; D is unclear. The germline CDR1 and CDR2 sequences are MDHEN and SYDVKM. Trimming shortened V by 3 bases and J by 5 bases, and 11 bases separated the two germline ends. The CDR3 is 13 residues long. CDR3 residues: CASSFVVTDEQYF. The CDR3 DNA follows: TGTGCCAGCAGTTTTGTCGTCACAGACGAGCAGTACTTC. Together with reference TRBV28 and TRBJ2-7, the CDR3 gives the full variable domain: DVKVTQSSRYLVKRTGEKVFLECVQDMDHENMFWYRQDPGLGLRLIYFSYDVKMKEKGDIPEGYSVSREKKERFSLILESASTNQTSMYLCASSFVVTDEQYFGPGTRLTVT.

CDR3 sequence: CASRTGRNNEQFF. DNA of the CDR3: TGTGCCAGCCGGACAGGGCGAAACAATGAGCAGTTCTTC. This sequence joins TRBV5-5 and TRBJ2-1; 8 bases agree with TRBD1. The CDR3 is made up of 13 amino acids. Germline-derived CDR1 and CDR2 are SGHKS and YYEKEE (reference sequence). The trim removed 7 bases at V and 5 bases at J, leaving 5 bases unmatched.

The chain carries TRBV4-3 and TRBJ2-1; 11 positions agree with TRBD2. Germline V lookup: CDR1 LGHNA, CDR2 YSLEER. The CDR3 loop spans 17 amino acids. J was trimmed by 6 bases and V by 0 bases; bases with no gene match: 7. CDR3 protein: CASSQDCLAGGCNEQFF. CDR3 DNA: TGCGCCAGCAGCCAAGATTGTCTAGCGGGAGGTTGCAATGAGCAGTTCTTC.

The V gene is TRBV19, the J gene TRBJ2-3, with 10 bases lining up with TRBD2. CDR1 and CDR2 from the germline V gene are LNHDA and SQIVND (reference sequence). The CDR3 consists of 16 residues. V dropped 10 bases and J dropped 6; count of bases not matched to a gene: 16. CDR3 residues: CATLSQLAGAADTQYF. CDR3 nucleotides: TGTGCCACCCTGAGCCAGCTAGCGGGAGCGGCGGATACGCAGTATTTT.

The chain links TRBV4-1 to TRBJ1-2, with D hard to call. CDR3 length: 15 residues. Germline values: CDR1 MGHRA, CDR2 YSYEKL. The V end was cut by 1 base, the J end by 2 bases, with 11 bases between. The CDR3 nucleotides are TGCGCCAGCAGCCAAGTGATAGGGTCGAACTATGGCTACACCTTC. It encodes CASSQVIGSNYGYTF.

Remarks on this clonotype: One end of the junction is discordant with germline, which a read error may explain. The rearrangement uses TRBV5-4 and TRBJ2-7; 7 bases match TRBD1. The V gene's germline CDR1 is SGHNT and CDR2 YYREEE (reference sequence). The CDR3 sequence is 14 residues long. CDR3 amino acids: CASSSRQGSSEQYF. The CDR3 coding sequence is TGTGCCAGCAGCTCGAGACAGGGATCCTCCGAGCAGTACTTC. Drawing the rest from reference TRBV5-4 and TRBJ2-7, the complete variable domain is ETGVTQSPTHLIKTRGQQVTLRCSSQSGHNTVSWYQQALGQGPQFIFQYYREEENGRGNFPPRFSGLQFPNYSSELNVNALELDDSALYLCASSSRQGSSEQYFGPGTRLTVT.

The chain is built from TRBV7-9 and TRBJ1-3; no clear D. Trimming removed 4 bases from V and 2 bases from J, with 9 bases in between. CDR3 length: 14 residues. Germline values: CDR1 SEHNR, CDR2 FQNEAQ (reference sequence). CDR3 region: CASSSFFTGNTIYF. The CDR3 bases are TGTGCCAGCAGCTCCTTTTTCACTGGAAACACCATATATTTT. The variable domain in full, completed from reference TRBV7-9 and TRBJ1-3, reads DTGVSQNPRHKITKRGQNVTFRCDPISEHNRLYWYRQTLGQGPEFLTYFQNEAQLEKSRLLSDRFSAERPKGSFSTLEIQRTEQGDSAMYLCASSSFFTGNTIYFGEGSWLTVV.

V and J are TRBV5-4 and TRBJ2-1; D unresolved. This CDR3 has 10 residues. Trimming took 10 bases from V and 7 from J, leaving 9 bases between them. Germline V gene data show CDR1 as SGHNT and CDR2 as YYREEE (reference sequence). As DNA, the CDR3 is TGTGCCTATACGTATAATGAGCAGTTCTTC. Protein product: CAYTYNEQFF.

V usage is TRBV5-6 and J usage is TRBJ1-5; TRBD1 matches at 9 bases. The CDR3 runs to 15 residues. Looked up from germline, CDR1 is SGHDT and CDR2 is YYEEEE. V lost 5 bases, J lost 5 bases, and 8 bases stayed unmatched. The CDR3 protein is CASSLGTGRHQPQHF. DNA for the CDR3: TGTGCCAGCAGTCTTGGGACAGGGAGACATCAGCCCCAGCATTTT. Full variable domain (outside the CDR3, taken from reference TRBV5-6 and TRBJ1-5): DAGVTQSPTHLIKTRGQQVTLRCSPKSGHDTVSWYQQALGQGPQFIFQYYEEEERQRGNFPDRFSGHQFPNYSSELNVNALLLGDSALYLCASSLGTGRHQPQHFGDGTRLSIL.

The rearrangement joins TRBV25-1 to TRBJ2-7; 10 nucleotides line up with TRBD1. Germline V gene data show CDR1 as MGHDK and CDR2 as SYGVNS. The trim removed 3 bases at V and 5 bases at J, leaving 10 bases unmatched. This CDR3 spans 16 amino acids. The CDR3 DNA reads TGTGCCAGCAGTGAGGCCCCGGGACAGGGGAGCGACGAGCAGTACTTC. Amino acids: CASSEAPGQGSDEQYF.

This clonotype has a handful of counts. The rearrangement links TRBV12-3 or TRBV12-4 to TRBJ1-5, with D perhaps matching TRBD1 (5 bases). The CDR3 runs 16 residues. Between the trimmed V and J ends, which lost 1 base and 4 bases, there was a span of 14 bases. The chain's CDR3 is CASSLEGRAPNQPQHF. The CDR3 nucleotides are TGTGCCAGCAGTTTAGAAGGCAGGGCCCCTAATCAGCCCCAGCATTTT.

The gene calls are TRBV7-9 and TRBJ2-1, with TRBD1 matching 11 bases. Germline V gene data show CDR1 as SEHNR and CDR2 as FQNEAQ (reference sequence). The CDR3 totals 16 residues. V was clipped by 2 bases and J by 4 bases; unmatched bases: 4. The CDR3 region has the DNA TGTGCCAGCAGCTTATCCGGGACAGGGGGATACAATGAGCAGTTCTTC. Translated, it gives CASSLSGTGGYNEQFF.

The chain recombines TRBV9 with TRBJ1-1, with no clear D. Germline CDR1 reads SGDLS; CDR2 reads YYNGEE. V gave up 0 bases and J gave up 5 bases, with 11 bases separating them. CDR3 size: 14 residues. The CDR3 protein is CASSVAVAGTEAFF. CDR3 DNA sequence: TGTGCCAGCAGCGTAGCCGTAGCGGGGACTGAAGCTTTCTTT.

The gene calls are TRBV7-9 and TRBJ2-1; TRBD2 matches 12 bases. After removal of 4 bases from V and 4 bases from J, the junction contained 5 bases not matched to a gene. This CDR3 is built from 16 residues. Germline CDR1 SEHNR, CDR2 FQNEAQ (reference sequence). The CDR3 nucleotides read TGTGCCAGCAGCTACCCCGGGACTAGCGGGTACAATGAGCAGTTCTTC. Translated: CASSYPGTSGYNEQFF. The full variable domain, with the rest looked up from reference TRBV7-9 and TRBJ2-1, is DTGVSQNPRHKITKRGQNVTFRCDPISEHNRLYWYRQTLGQGPEFLTYFQNEAQLEKSRLLSDRFSAERPKGSFSTLEIQRTEQGDSAMYLCASSYPGTSGYNEQFFGPGTRLTVL.

The chain has TRBV7-9 and TRBJ2-7; TRBD2 might be the D (7 bases). This CDR3 has 15 residues. Germline V lookup: CDR1 SEHNR, CDR2 FQNEAQ (reference sequence). V was shortened by 5 bases and J by 3 bases, with 17 bases between the two germline ends. The CDR3 sequence: CASSIGRGPDYEQYF. The CDR3 DNA is TGTGCCAGCAGCATTGGGCGGGGGCCGGACTACGAGCAGTACTTC.

This chain links TRBV6-1 with TRBJ2-7, with 7 bases that match TRBD1. The CDR3 is 13 residues long. Germline trimming cut 6 bases from V and 1 base from J; bases unmatched to any gene: 3. Per the germline V gene, CDR1 is MNHNS and CDR2 is SASEGT. The CDR3 sequence is CASRWDSSYEQYF. In nucleotides, the CDR3 is TGTGCCAGCAGATGGGACAGTTCCTACGAGCAGTACTTC.

This chain links TRBV19 with TRBJ2-3; D perhaps matches TRBD2 (6 bases). Germline assignment: CDR1 LNHDA and CDR2 SQIVND (reference sequence). This CDR3 has 13 residues. Trimming stripped 3 bases from V and 5 bases from J, with 9 bases between. The CDR3 is CASSIKEGDTQYF. As DNA, the CDR3 is TGTGCCAGTAGTATCAAGGAGGGAGATACGCAGTATTTT.

The chain employs TRBV7-2 and TRBJ1-2; possibly TRBD1 for D (6 bases). Trimming pared 7 bases from V and 6 bases from J, leaving 18 bases between. The CDR3 totals 14 residues. Germline-derived CDR1 and CDR2 are SGHTA and FQGNSA. CDR3 residues: CASTPPTRGDGYTF. CDR3 DNA sequence: TGTGCCAGCACGCCGCCAACGAGGGGGGATGGCTACACCTTC.

The chain combines TRBV2 with TRBJ2-1; D gene unclear. Germline values: CDR1 SNHLY, CDR2 FYNNEI. The ends were cut back, 8 bases at V and 6 bases at J, with 11 bases in the middle. The CDR3 has 12 amino acids. CDR3 DNA sequence: TGTGCCAGCTGCTCGGCAGTCAATGAGCAGTTCTTC. Its translation is CASCSAVNEQFF.

This clonotype was counted between two and nine times. This rearrangement joins TRBV25-1 to TRBJ1-5; TRBD1 is a possible D gene (6 bases). Trimming took 2 bases from V and 5 from J, leaving 10 bases between them. The CDR3 sequence is 14 residues long. Germline CDR1 MGHDK, CDR2 SYGVNS. The CDR3, as DNA: TGTGCCAGCAGTGAAAAACAGGGTTATCAGCCCCAGCATTTT. It codes for CASSEKQGYQPQHF.

V is TRBV29-1 and J is TRBJ2-6, with TRBD1 identical over 7 bases. The V segment lost 5 bases and the J segment 0 bases; nucleotides outside the gene matches: 10. There are 17 residues in the CDR3. Germline CDR1 and CDR2: SQVTM and ANQGSEA. DNA of the CDR3: TGCAGCGTTTACACCGGGACAGTTTACTCTGGGGCCAACGTCCTGACTTTC. As protein: CSVYTGTVYSGANVLTF.

This clonotype was seen more than once but under ten times. This chain uses TRBV7-8 with TRBJ2-7; 9 bases agree with TRBD2. The CDR3 consists of 16 residues. The ends lost 1 base at V and 2 bases at J; junction bases unmatched: 6. Germline values: CDR1 SGHVS, CDR2 FQNEAQ. DNA of the CDR3: TGTGCCAGCAGCTTAGGTTCCGCTAGCGGGGCCTACGAGCAGTACTTC. Amino acid sequence: CASSLGSASGAYEQYF.

This clonotype was recorded a few times. The chain couples TRBV7-8 to TRBJ1-5, with D unclear. The CDR3 is 13 amino acids. Deletions cut 1 base from V and 4 bases from J, with 5 bases between. Germline V gene sequence: CDR1 SGHVS, CDR2 FQNEAQ. The DNA for the CDR3 is TGTGCCAGCAGCTTAGAGAGGAATCAGCCCCAGCATTTT. As protein: CASSLERNQPQHF. Drawing the rest from reference TRBV7-8 and TRBJ1-5, the complete variable domain is GAGVSQSPRYKVAKRGQDVALRCDPISGHVSLFWYQQALGQGPEFLTYFQNEAQLDKSGLPSDRFFAERPEGSVSTLKIQRTQQEDSAVYLCASSLERNQPQHFGDGTRLSIL.

The V call is TRBV5-4, the J call TRBJ2-7; the D is unclear. The CDR3 length is 14 residues. V was trimmed by 4 bases and J by 6 bases, leaving 17 bases between them. Germline CDR1 is SGHNT and CDR2 is YYREEE (reference sequence). The CDR3 bases are TGTGCCAGCAGCAGGGCCCAAGCGAGAGGCGAGCAGTACTTC. It codes for CASSRAQARGEQYF.

This clonotype was counted once. The CDR3, as DNA: TGTGCCAGCAGCCCTGCAGCGGGTTCCTATGGCTACACCTTC. As protein: CASSPAAGSYGYTF. The gene calls are TRBV27 and TRBJ1-2; D unresolved. The CDR3 loop spans 14 amino acids. Germline V gene data show CDR1 as MNHEY and CDR2 as SMNVEV (reference sequence). With 6 bases removed from V and 4 bases from J, the gap between germline ends came to 15 bases.

The J gene is TRBJ2-7, the V gene TRBV7-9; D remains ambiguous. CDR3 length equals 11 residues. Trimming shortened V by 3 bases and J by 6 bases, and 6 bases separated the two germline ends. Per the germline V gene, CDR1 is SEHNR and CDR2 is FQNEAQ (reference sequence). CDR3 sequence reads: CASSLRREQYF. CDR3 in DNA: TGTGCCAGCAGCTTGCGGCGCGAGCAGTACTTC.

This clonotype was detected only a few times. The chain employs TRBV5-4 and TRBJ2-7; unclear D gene. CDR1 and CDR2 (germline): SGHNT, YYREEE (reference sequence). The CDR3 covers 14 residues. Trimming left V 0 bases short and J 7 bases short, with 14 bases between. The CDR3 sequence: CASSLGIKTVEQYF. The CDR3 coding sequence is TGTGCCAGCAGCTTGGGAATAAAGACGGTTGAGCAGTACTTC.